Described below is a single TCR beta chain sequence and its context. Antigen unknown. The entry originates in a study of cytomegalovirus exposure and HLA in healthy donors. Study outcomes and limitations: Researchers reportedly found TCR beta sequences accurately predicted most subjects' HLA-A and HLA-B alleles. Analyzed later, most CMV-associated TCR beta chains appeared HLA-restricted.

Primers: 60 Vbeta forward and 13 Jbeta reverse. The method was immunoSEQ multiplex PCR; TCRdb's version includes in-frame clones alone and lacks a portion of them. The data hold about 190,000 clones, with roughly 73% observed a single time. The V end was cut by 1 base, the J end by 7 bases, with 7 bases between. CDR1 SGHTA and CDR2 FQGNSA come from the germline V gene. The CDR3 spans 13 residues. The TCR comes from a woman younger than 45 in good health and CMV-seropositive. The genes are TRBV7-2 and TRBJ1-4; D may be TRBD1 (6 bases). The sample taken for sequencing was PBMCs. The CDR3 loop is CASSLGGREKLFF. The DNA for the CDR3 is TGTGCCAGCAGCTTAGGGGGGCGTGAAAAACTGTTTTTT.